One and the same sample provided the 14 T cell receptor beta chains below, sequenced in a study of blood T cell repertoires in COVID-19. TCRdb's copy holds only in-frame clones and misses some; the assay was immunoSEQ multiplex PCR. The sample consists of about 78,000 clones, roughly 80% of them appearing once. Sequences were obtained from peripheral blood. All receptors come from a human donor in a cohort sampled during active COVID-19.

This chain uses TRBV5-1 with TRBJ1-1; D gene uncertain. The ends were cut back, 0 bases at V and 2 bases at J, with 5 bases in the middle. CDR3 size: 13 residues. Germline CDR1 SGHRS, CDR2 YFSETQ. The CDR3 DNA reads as TGCGCCAGCAGCTTGGAAGCAAACACTGAAGCTTTCTTT. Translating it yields CASSLEANTEAFF.

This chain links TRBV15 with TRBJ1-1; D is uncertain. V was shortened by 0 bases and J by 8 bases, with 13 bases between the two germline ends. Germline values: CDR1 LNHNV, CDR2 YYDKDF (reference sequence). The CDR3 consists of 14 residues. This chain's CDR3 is CATSRDPLNMEAFF. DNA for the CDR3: TGTGCCACCAGCAGAGATCCCCTAAATATGGAAGCTTTCTTT. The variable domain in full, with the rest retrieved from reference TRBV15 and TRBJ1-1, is DAMVIQNPRYQVTQFGKPVTLSCSQTLNHNVMYWYQQKSSQAPKLLFHYYDKDFNNEADTPDNFQSRRPNTSFCFLDIRSPGLGDTAMYLCATSRDPLNMEAFFGQGTRLTVV.

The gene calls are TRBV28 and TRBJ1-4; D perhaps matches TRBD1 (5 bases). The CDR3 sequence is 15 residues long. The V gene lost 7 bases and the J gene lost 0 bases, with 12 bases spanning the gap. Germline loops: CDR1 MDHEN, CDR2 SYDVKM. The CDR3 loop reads CASTPGGATNEKLFF. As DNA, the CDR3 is TGTGCCAGCACCCCTGGGGGGGCAACTAATGAAAAACTGTTTTTT.

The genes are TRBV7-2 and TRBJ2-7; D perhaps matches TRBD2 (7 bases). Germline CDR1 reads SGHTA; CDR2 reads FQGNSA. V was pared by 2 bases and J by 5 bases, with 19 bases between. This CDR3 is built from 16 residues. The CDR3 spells CASSLNNMGAGDEQYF. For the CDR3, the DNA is TGTGCCAGCAGCTTAAACAACATGGGGGCGGGGGACGAGCAGTACTTC.

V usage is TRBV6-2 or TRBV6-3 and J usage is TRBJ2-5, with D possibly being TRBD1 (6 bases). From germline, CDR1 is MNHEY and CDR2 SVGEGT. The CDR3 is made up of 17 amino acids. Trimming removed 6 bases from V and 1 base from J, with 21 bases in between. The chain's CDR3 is CASSLSSGTLSQETQYF. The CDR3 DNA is TGTGCCAGCAGCCTATCGTCGGGGACACTTTCCCAAGAGACCCAGTACTTC.

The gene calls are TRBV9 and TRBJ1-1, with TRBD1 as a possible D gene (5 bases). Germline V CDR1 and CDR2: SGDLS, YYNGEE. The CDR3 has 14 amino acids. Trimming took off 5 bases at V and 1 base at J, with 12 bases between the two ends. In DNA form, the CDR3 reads TGTGCCAGCAGACCACAGGTCGCGAACACTGAAGCTTTCTTT. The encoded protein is CASRPQVANTEAFF.

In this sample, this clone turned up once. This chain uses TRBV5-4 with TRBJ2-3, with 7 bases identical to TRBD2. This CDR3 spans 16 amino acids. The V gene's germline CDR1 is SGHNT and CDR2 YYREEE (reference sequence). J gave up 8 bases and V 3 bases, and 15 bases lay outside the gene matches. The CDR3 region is CASSSTLLRGGGTQYF. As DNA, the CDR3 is TGTGCCAGCAGCTCGACCCTTCTTCGCGGGGGTGGTACGCAGTATTTT.

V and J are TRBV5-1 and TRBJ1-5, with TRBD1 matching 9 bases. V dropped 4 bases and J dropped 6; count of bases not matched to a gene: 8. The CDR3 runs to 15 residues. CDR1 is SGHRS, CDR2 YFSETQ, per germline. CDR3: CASSELGQGSQPQHF. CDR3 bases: TGCGCCAGCAGCGAGCTGGGACAGGGCTCTCAGCCCCAGCATTTT.

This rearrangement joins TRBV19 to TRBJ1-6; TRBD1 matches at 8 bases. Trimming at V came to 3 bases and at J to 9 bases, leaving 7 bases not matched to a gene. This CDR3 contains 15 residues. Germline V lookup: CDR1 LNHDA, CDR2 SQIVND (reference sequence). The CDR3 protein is CASSITTGAGSPLHF. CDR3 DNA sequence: TGTGCCAGTAGTATCACGACAGGGGCCGGTTCACCCCTCCACTTT.

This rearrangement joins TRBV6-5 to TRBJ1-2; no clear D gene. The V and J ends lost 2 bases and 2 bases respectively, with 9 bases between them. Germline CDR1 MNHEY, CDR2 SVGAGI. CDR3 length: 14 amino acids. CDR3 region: CASSYEWRNYGYTF. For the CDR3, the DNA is TGTGCCAGCAGTTACGAATGGAGGAACTATGGCTACACCTTC.

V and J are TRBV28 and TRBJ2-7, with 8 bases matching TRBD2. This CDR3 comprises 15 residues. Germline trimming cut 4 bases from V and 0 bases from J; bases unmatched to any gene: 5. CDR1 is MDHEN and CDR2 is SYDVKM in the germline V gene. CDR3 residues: CASSSTGTSSYEQYF. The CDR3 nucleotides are TGTGCCAGCAGTTCGACCGGGACTAGCTCCTACGAGCAGTACTTC. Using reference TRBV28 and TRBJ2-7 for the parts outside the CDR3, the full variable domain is DVKVTQSSRYLVKRTGEKVFLECVQDMDHENMFWYRQDPGLGLRLIYFSYDVKMKEKGDIPEGYSVSREKKERFSLILESASTNQTSMYLCASSSTGTSSYEQYFGPGTRLTVT.

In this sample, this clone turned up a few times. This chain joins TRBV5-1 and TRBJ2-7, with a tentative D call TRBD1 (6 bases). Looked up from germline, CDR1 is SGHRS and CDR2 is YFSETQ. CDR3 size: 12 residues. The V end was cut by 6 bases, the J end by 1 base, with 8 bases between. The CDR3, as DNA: TGCGCCAGCACGGACAGATCCTACGAGCAGTACTTC. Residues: CASTDRSYEQYF.

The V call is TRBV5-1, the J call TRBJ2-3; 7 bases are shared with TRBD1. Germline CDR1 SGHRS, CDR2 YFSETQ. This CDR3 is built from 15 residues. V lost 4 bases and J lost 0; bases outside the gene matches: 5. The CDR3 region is CASSQGDSSTDTQYF. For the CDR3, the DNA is TGCGCCAGCAGCCAGGGGGACAGTAGCACAGATACGCAGTATTTT. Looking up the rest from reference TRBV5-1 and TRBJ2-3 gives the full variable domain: KAGVTQTPRYLIKTRGQQVTLSCSPISGHRSVSWYQQTPGQGLQFLFEYFSETQRNKGNFPGRFSGRQFSNSRSEMNVSTLELGDSALYLCASSQGDSSTDTQYFGPGTRLTVL.

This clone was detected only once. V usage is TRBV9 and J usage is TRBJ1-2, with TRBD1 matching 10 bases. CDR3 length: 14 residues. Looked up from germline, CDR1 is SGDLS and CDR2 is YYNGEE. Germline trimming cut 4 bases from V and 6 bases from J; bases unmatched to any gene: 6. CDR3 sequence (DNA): TGTGCCAGCAGCCCCGGGACAGGGGTTAATGGCTACACCTTC. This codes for CASSPGTGVNGYTF.